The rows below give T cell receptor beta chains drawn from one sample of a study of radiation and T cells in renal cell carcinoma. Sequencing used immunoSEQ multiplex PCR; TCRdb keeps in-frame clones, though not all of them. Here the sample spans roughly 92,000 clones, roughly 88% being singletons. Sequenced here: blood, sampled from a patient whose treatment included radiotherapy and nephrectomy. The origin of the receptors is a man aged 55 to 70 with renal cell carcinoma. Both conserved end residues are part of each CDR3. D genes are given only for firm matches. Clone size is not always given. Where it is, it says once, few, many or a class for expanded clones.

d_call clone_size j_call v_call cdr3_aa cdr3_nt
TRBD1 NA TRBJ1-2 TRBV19 CASSIGTGDYGYTF TGTGCCAGTAGTATAGGCACAGGGGACTATGGCTACACCTTC
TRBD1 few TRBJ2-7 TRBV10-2 CASNRDSTFHEQYF TGCGCCAGCAACCGGGACAGTACGTTCCACGAGCAGTACTTC
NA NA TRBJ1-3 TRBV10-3 CAISESMGGSGNTIYF TGTGCCATCAGTGAGTCCATGGGGGGCTCTGGAAACACCATATATTTT
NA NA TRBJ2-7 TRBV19 CASSQSASLSEQYF TGTGCCAGTAGTCAGTCCGCTAGTCTCAGCGAGCAGTACTTC
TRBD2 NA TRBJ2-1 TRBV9 CASSVEGGTSGRIEQFF TGTGCCAGCAGCGTAGAGGGCGGGACTAGCGGGAGAATTGAGCAGTTCTTC
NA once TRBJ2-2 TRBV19 CASSPPLSTGELFF TGTGCCAGTAGTCCTCCCCTTAGCACCGGGGAGCTGTTTTTT
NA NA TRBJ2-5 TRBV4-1 CASSQTMIRGETQYF TGCGCCAGCAGCCAAACGATGATTAGGGGAGAGACCCAGTACTTC
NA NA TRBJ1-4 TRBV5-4 CASSSGTWEGEKLFF TGTGCCAGCAGCAGTGGGACGTGGGAAGGTGAAAAACTGTTTTTT
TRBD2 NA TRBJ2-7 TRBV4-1 CASSQGSGLAGEDEQYF TGCGCCAGCAGCCAAGGATCGGGGCTAGCGGGAGAGGACGAGCAGTACTTC
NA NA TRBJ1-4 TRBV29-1 CSAAAVGAREKLFF TGCAGCGCCGCGGCCGTGGGGGCTCGAGAAAAACTGTTTTTT
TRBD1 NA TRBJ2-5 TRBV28 CASRTWETGGQETQYF TGTGCCAGCAGAACATGGGAGACAGGGGGCCAAGAGACCCAGTACTTC
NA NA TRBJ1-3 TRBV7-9 CASSSLTHSSGNTIYF TGTGCCAGCAGCTCACTGACCCACTCCTCTGGAAACACCATATATTTT
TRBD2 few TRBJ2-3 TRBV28 CASSLAGGTQYF TGTGCCAGCAGTTTAGCGGGAGGTACGCAGTATTTT
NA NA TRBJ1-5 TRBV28 CASRWVQGGTNQPQHF TGTGCCAGCAGGTGGGTGCAGGGCGGAACAAATCAGCCCCAGCATTTT
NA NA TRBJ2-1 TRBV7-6 CASSAGTPSYNEQFF TGTGCCAGCAGCGCCGGGACACCATCCTACAATGAGCAGTTCTTC
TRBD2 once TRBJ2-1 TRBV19 CASSIELAGGPLGNEQFF TGTGCCAGTAGTATTGAACTAGCGGGAGGGCCCTTGGGGAATGAGCAGTTCTTC
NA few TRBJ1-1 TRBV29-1 CSVRPMNTEAFF TGCAGCGTGAGGCCGATGAACACTGAAGCTTTCTTT
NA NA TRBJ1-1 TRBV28 CASSLWGARLNTEAFF TGTGCCAGCAGTTTATGGGGGGCCCGATTGAACACTGAAGCTTTCTTT
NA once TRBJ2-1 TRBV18 CASSPRPTFSEQFF TGTGCCAGCTCGCCTCGACCTACATTCTCTGAGCAGTTCTTC
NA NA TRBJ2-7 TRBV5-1 CASKAGLHNYEQYF TGCGCCAGCAAAGCGGGCCTTCATAACTACGAGCAGTACTTC
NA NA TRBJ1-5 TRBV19 CASSPQGFNQPQHF TGTGCCAGTAGCCCTCAGGGGTTCAATCAGCCCCAGCATTTT
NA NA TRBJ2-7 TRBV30 CAWSDLYEQYF TGTGCCTGGAGCGACCTCTACGAGCAGTACTTC